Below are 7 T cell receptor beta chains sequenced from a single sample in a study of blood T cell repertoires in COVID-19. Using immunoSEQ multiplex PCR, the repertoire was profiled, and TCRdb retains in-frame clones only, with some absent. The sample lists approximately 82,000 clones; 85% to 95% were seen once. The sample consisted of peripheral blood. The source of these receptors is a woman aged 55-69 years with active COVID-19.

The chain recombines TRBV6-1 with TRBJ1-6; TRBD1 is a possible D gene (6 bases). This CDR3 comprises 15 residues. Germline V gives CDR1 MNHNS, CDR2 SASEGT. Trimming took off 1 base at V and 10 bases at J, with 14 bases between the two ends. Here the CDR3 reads CASSEGGQGRSPLHF. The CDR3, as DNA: TGTGCCAGCAGTGAAGGGGGGCAGGGACGATCACCCCTCCACTTT.

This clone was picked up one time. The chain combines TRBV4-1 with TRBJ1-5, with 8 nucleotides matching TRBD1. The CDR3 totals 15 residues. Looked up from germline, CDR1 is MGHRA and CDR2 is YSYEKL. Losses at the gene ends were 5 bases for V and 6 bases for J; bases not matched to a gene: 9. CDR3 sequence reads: CASSATGVASQPQHF. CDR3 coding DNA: TGCGCCAGCAGCGCGACAGGGGTGGCCAGTCAGCCCCAGCATTTT.

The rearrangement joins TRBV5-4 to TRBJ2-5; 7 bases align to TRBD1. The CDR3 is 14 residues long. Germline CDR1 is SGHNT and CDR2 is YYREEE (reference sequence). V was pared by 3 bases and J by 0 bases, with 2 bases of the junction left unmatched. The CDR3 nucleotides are TGTGCCAGCAGCTGGGACAGATACCAAGAGACCCAGTACTTC. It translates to CASSWDRYQETQYF.

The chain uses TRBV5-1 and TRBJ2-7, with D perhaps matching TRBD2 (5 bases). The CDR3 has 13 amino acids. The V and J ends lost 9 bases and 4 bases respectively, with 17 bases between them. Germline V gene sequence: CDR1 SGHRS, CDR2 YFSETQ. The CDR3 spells CATQEGSGYEQYF. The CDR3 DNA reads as TGCGCCACCCAAGAGGGCTCGGGGTACGAGCAGTACTTC.

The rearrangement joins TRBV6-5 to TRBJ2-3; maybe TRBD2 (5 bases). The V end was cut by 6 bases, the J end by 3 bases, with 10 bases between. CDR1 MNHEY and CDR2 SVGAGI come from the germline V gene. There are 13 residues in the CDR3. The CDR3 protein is CASRWRATDTQYF. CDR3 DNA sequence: TGTGCCAGCAGGTGGCGGGCAACAGATACGCAGTATTTT.

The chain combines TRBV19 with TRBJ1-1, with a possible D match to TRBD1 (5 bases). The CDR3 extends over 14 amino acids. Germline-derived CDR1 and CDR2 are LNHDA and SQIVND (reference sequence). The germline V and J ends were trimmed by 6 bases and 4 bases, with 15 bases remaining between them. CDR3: CASRYGDSSTEAFF. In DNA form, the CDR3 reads TGTGCCAGTAGATACGGGGACTCGAGCACTGAAGCTTTCTTT. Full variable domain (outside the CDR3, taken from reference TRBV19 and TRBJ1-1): DGGITQSPKYLFRKEGQNVTLSCEQNLNHDAMYWYRQDPGQGLRLIYYSQIVNDFQKGDIAEGYSVSREKKESFPLTVTSAQKNPTAFYLCASRYGDSSTEAFFGQGTRLTVV.

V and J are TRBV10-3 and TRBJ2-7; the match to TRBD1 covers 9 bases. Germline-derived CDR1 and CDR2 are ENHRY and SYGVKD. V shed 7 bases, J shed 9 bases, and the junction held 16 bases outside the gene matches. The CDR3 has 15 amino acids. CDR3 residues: CAIMGGDREDFGQYF. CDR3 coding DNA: TGTGCCATCATGGGAGGGGACAGGGAGGACTTCGGGCAGTACTTC.